The 3 T cell receptor beta chains reported below all come from one sample, sequenced in a study of tumor-infiltrating lymphocytes in oesophageal squamous cell carcinoma. One entry per CDR3 protein results from TCRdb running MiXCR on the PCR reads. The sample gives around 12,000 distinct CDR3 sequences, 55% of which show up once; about 42% is in the top ten. Sample: esophageal tumor tissue. The source is a female donor with esophageal squamous cell carcinoma.

This chain connects TRBV7-2 to TRBJ1-5; D may be TRBD1 (6 bases). This CDR3 has 14 residues. V gave up 5 bases and J gave up 6 bases, with 14 bases separating them. The germline V gene encodes CDR1 SGHTA and CDR2 FQGNSA. In nucleotides, the CDR3 is TGTGCCAGCAGCCCAAAGAAAGGGGGTCAGCCCCAGCATTTT. Protein product: CASSPKKGGQPQHF.

The sample holds one count of this clonotype. V gene TRBV4-2 combines with J gene TRBJ2-1; D ambiguous. Germline V gene lookup returns CDR1 LGHNA and CDR2 YNFKEQ. The ends were cut back, 4 bases at V and 5 bases at J, with 9 bases in the middle. CDR3 length: 13 residues. DNA for the CDR3: TGTGCCAGCAGCCCCGGGTCCAACAATGAGCAGTTCTTC. It encodes CASSPGSNNEQFF.

This clonotype appeared a few times. This chain links TRBV7-8 with TRBJ2-1; a weak D match, TRBD2 (6 bases). CDR1 and CDR2 from the germline V gene are SGHVS and FQNEAQ. The V end lost 5 bases, the J end lost 6 bases, and 20 bases lay between the germline ends. The CDR3 loop spans 16 amino acids. In DNA form, the CDR3 reads TGTGCCAGCAGCCCGCGGGCTAGCGACCAAATCAATGAGCAGTTCTTC. Its protein is CASSPRASDQINEQFF.